One sample yielded the 27 T cell receptor beta chains listed below, sequenced in a study of Siglec-9 on CD8 T cells in melanoma. The protocol was immunoSEQ multiplex PCR, while the TCRdb copy is restricted to in-frame clones and leaves out a portion. The sample includes approximately 39,000 clones, more than 65% of them seen just once. Sequenced sample: Siglec-9- CD8+ T cells sorted from blood. The receptor set was obtained from a human donor in good health.

This chain connects TRBV6-1 to TRBJ2-1, with a weak D call TRBD2 (5 bases). Per the germline V gene, CDR1 is MNHNS and CDR2 is SASEGT. There are 15 residues in the CDR3. V dropped 4 bases and J dropped 4 bases, with 14 bases sitting between them. The CDR3 DNA follows: TGTGCCAGCAGTGGTCAAAGCGGCTCGTACAATGAGCAGTTCTTC. This gives the protein CASSGQSGSYNEQFF.

The chain carries TRBV6-5 and TRBJ2-1; D is uncertain. Trimming removed 2 bases from V and 8 bases from J, with 4 bases in between. The CDR3 runs to 11 residues. Looked up from germline, CDR1 is MNHEY and CDR2 is SVGAGI. CDR3 coding DNA: TGTGCCAGCAGTTACGTGGATGAGCAGTTCTTC. Amino acids: CASSYVDEQFF.

This chain uses TRBV29-1 with TRBJ2-3; D is undetermined. The CDR3 loop spans 16 amino acids. In germline, CDR1 is SQVTM, CDR2 ANQGSEA. The V end was cut by 4 bases, the J end by 0 bases, with 17 bases between. The CDR3, as DNA: TGCAGCGTTGTAGGTCTCGACTTCCCTAGCACAGATACGCAGTATTTT. Translation gives CSVVGLDFPSTDTQYF.

V gene TRBV28 combines with J gene TRBJ1-5, with no clear D. CDR3 length: 12 residues. Germline CDR1 MDHEN, CDR2 SYDVKM. V shed 6 bases and J shed 2 bases, with 5 bases lying between them. CDR3 nucleotide sequence: TGTGCCAGCAGACGGGGCAATCAGCCCCAGCATTTT. This encodes CASRRGNQPQHF.

The chain links TRBV19 to TRBJ1-1; D perhaps matches TRBD1 (5 bases). The CDR3 consists of 13 residues. Per the germline V gene, CDR1 is LNHDA and CDR2 is SQIVND (reference sequence). Trimming stripped 4 bases from V and 6 bases from J, with 12 bases between. CDR3 coding DNA: TGTGCCAGTAGTAGGGGGGTAGGCCCTGAAGCTTTCTTT. It yields the protein CASSRGVGPEAFF.

This chain connects TRBV7-6 to TRBJ2-1; D unclear. V lost 4 bases to trimming and J lost 7 bases, with 5 bases between them. The CDR3 loop spans 11 amino acids. Germline V gives CDR1 SGHVS, CDR2 FNYEAQ. CDR3: CASSWGNEQFF. The DNA of the CDR3 is TGTGCCAGCAGCTGGGGAAATGAGCAGTTCTTC.

The genes are TRBV27 and TRBJ2-2, with no clear D. The CDR3 is 15 residues long. With 0 bases removed from V and 2 bases from J, the gap between germline ends came to 7 bases. CDR1 is MNHEY, CDR2 SMNVEV, per germline (reference sequence). DNA of the CDR3: TGTGCCAGCAGTTTATCTTCGTTAAACACCGGGGAGCTGTTTTTT. Its translation: CASSLSSLNTGELFF.

The rearrangement joins TRBV27 to TRBJ2-7; D gene uncertain. Germline V gene sequence: CDR1 MNHEY, CDR2 SMNVEV (reference sequence). CDR3 length: 13 residues. V lost 6 bases, J lost 3 bases, and 12 bases lay in between. The CDR3 sequence is CASSPGSGYEQYF. The CDR3 nucleotides are TGTGCCAGCAGCCCGGGTTCGGGCTACGAGCAGTACTTC.

The chain uses TRBV2 and TRBJ2-2; D remains unclear. Germline CDR1 is SNHLY and CDR2 is FYNNEI. The CDR3 sequence is 13 residues long. V was trimmed by 4 bases and J by 3 bases, leaving 6 bases between them. CDR3 region: CASSGWDTGELFF. The CDR3 DNA sequence: TGTGCCAGCAGTGGCTGGGACACCGGGGAGCTGTTTTTT.

The sample holds one count of this clone. The CDR3 reads CATEDTLNTEAFF. The CDR3 nucleotides are TGTGCCACCGAGGACACCTTGAACACTGAAGCTTTCTTT. The J gene is TRBJ1-1, the V gene TRBV19, with a possible D match to TRBD1 (5 bases). CDR1 is LNHDA, CDR2 SQIVND, per germline (reference sequence). The CDR3 has 13 residues. Deletions cut 10 bases from V and 0 bases from J, with 12 bases between.

This chain joins TRBV7-8 and TRBJ1-1, with D maybe TRBD1 (6 bases). The CDR3 has 14 residues. Trimming pared 3 bases from V and 7 bases from J, leaving 15 bases between. The germline V gene has CDR1 SGHVS and CDR2 FQNEAQ. CDR3 protein: CASSFFRTDLEAFF. For the CDR3, the DNA is TGTGCCAGCAGCTTCTTCCGGACAGACCTTGAAGCTTTCTTT.

CDR3 nucleotide sequence: TGTGCCAGCAGTTTAAGGGGGGGCGACTACGAGCAGTACTTC. Its protein is CASSLRGGDYEQYF. V and J are TRBV27 and TRBJ2-7; TRBD2 might be the D (7 bases). CDR1 MNHEY and CDR2 SMNVEV come from the germline V gene (reference sequence). CDR3 length equals 14 residues. V was clipped by 2 bases and J by 3 bases, with 11 bases between them.

This chain links TRBV7-9 with TRBJ2-6, with 9 nucleotides matching TRBD1. Germline trimming cut 5 bases from V and 0 bases from J; bases unmatched to any gene: 5. The length of the CDR3 is 17 residues. Germline V gene sequence: CDR1 SEHNR, CDR2 FQNEAQ (reference sequence). The CDR3 DNA reads TGTGCCAGCAGCCCACAGGGGGCCCGCTCTGGGGCCAACGTCCTGACTTTC. Its translation: CASSPQGARSGANVLTF.

This rearrangement joins TRBV5-6 to TRBJ1-2; D is ambiguous. CDR1 is SGHDT, CDR2 YYEEEE, per germline. The CDR3 has 14 amino acids. The V end was cut by 4 bases, the J end by 1 base, with 11 bases between. In DNA, the CDR3 is TGTGCCAGCAGCCGCCTGATTAGTAACTATGGCTACACCTTC. Protein product: CASSRLISNYGYTF.

This chain links TRBV27 with TRBJ2-1; 8 bases agree with TRBD2. CDR1 and CDR2 (germline): MNHEY, SMNVEV (reference sequence). After removal of 6 bases from V and 5 bases from J, the junction contained 12 bases not matched to a gene. CDR3 size: 16 residues. CDR3 in amino acids: CASSLNTGGPHNEQFF. Written as DNA, the CDR3 is TGTGCCAGCAGCCTAAATACGGGAGGGCCCCACAATGAGCAGTTCTTC.

The chain carries TRBV21-1 and TRBJ2-5; whether TRBD1, the table's D call, matches the DNA was not checked. TRBV21-1 is a documented pseudogene. This CDR3 has 17 residues. The CDR3 here is CASSKGGRYNPQETQYF. In DNA form, the CDR3 reads TGTGCCAGCAGCAAAGGGGGCAGGTACAATCCCCAAGAGACCCAGTACTTC.

This chain uses TRBV7-2 with TRBJ2-7, with no clear D. Germline V CDR1 and CDR2: SGHTA, FQGNSA. Trimming shortened V by 2 bases and J by 0 bases, and 2 bases separated the two germline ends. The CDR3 has 12 amino acids. Here the CDR3 reads CASSLSSYEQYF. The CDR3 coding sequence is TGTGCCAGCAGCTTATCCTCCTACGAGCAGTACTTC.

The chain is built from TRBV18 and TRBJ2-7; possible D gene TRBD2, 5 bases. Germline V gene lookup returns CDR1 KGHSH and CDR2 LQKENI. The CDR3 is 13 residues long. With 6 bases removed from V and 6 bases from J, the gap between germline ends came to 15 bases. The CDR3 region is CASSPVKAGEQYF. The CDR3 nucleotides read TGTGCCAGCTCCCCCGTAAAGGCGGGCGAGCAGTACTTC.

Concerning this clone itself: Other DNA sequences within the sample encode an identical CDR3. V gene TRBV27 combines with J gene TRBJ2-7, with 8 bases identical to TRBD1. The CDR3 sequence is 14 residues long. J lost 2 bases, V lost 4 bases, and 4 bases had no gene match. In germline, CDR1 is MNHEY, CDR2 SMNVEV (reference sequence). The CDR3 DNA reads as TGTGCCAGCAGTTCTAGGACAGGGACCTACGAGCAGTACTTC. This encodes CASSSRTGTYEQYF.

The chain links TRBV9 to TRBJ2-5; the D gene is possibly TRBD2 (7 bases). The CDR3 has 15 residues. Germline V gives CDR1 SGDLS, CDR2 YYNGEE. Trimming took off 4 bases at V and 5 bases at J, with 18 bases between the two ends. DNA for the CDR3: TGTGCCAGCAGCAATTCACAGGGAGGGAGCGAGACCCAGTACTTC. It specifies CASSNSQGGSETQYF.

The gene calls are TRBV29-1 and TRBJ2-1; maybe TRBD1 (6 bases). The CDR3 totals 15 residues. CDR1 is SQVTM and CDR2 is ANQGSEA in the germline V gene. Deletions cut 6 bases from V and 0 bases from J, with 15 bases between. CDR3 amino acids: CSVQGRDSSYNEQFF. The CDR3 bases are TGCAGCGTACAGGGCCGGGATAGCTCCTACAATGAGCAGTTCTTC.

The chain has TRBV7-6 and TRBJ2-7; 7 bases are a match to TRBD1. This CDR3 region has 16 residues. Trimming took 1 base from V and 6 from J; bases not matched to a gene: 12. CDR1 SGHVS and CDR2 FNYEAQ come from the germline V gene. The CDR3 is CASSLGQRGRFGEQYF. CDR3 nucleotides: TGTGCCAGCAGCTTAGGGCAGAGGGGGCGCTTTGGCGAGCAGTACTTC.

This chain links TRBV5-6 with TRBJ2-3; a weak D match, TRBD1 (5 bases). The CDR3 sequence is 13 residues long. From germline, CDR1 is SGHDT and CDR2 YYEEEE. Trimming cost V 2 bases and J 4 bases, with 8 bases left between them. The CDR3 loop reads CASSFLGADTQYF. The CDR3 nucleotides read TGTGCCAGCAGCTTTCTAGGGGCAGATACGCAGTATTTT. Full variable domain (outside the CDR3, taken from reference TRBV5-6 and TRBJ2-3): DAGVTQSPTHLIKTRGQQVTLRCSPKSGHDTVSWYQQALGQGPQFIFQYYEEEERQRGNFPDRFSGHQFPNYSSELNVNALLLGDSALYLCASSFLGADTQYFGPGTRLTVL.

The chain recombines TRBV4-1 with TRBJ1-3, with D unclear. The CDR3 is 15 amino acids. V was clipped by 1 base and J by 0 bases, with 7 bases between them. Germline loops: CDR1 MGHRA, CDR2 YSYEKL. This chain's CDR3 is CASSQVSNSGNTIYF. The CDR3 DNA is TGCGCCAGCAGCCAAGTGTCCAACTCTGGAAACACCATATATTTT.

V is TRBV16 and J is TRBJ2-2; D not certain. Trimming shortened V by 5 bases and J by 5 bases, and 6 bases separated the two germline ends. The CDR3 has 12 amino acids. The V gene's germline CDR1 is KGHSY and CDR2 FQNENV. In DNA, the CDR3 is TGTGCCAGCAGCAAAGAGACCGGGGAGCTGTTTTTT. Encoded protein: CASSKETGELFF.

In regard to this clone: Germline and junction disagree at one end, which may indicate a read error. The CDR3 DNA reads TGTGCTAGCAGCTTAAGGACTTACGAAGAGACCCAGTACTTC. It encodes CASSLRTYEETQYF. This chain joins TRBV7-7 and TRBJ2-5; maybe TRBD2 (5 bases). This CDR3 is 14 amino acids long. Germline V gene lookup returns CDR1 SSHAT and CDR2 FNYEAQ (reference sequence). The variable domain in full, completed from reference TRBV7-7 and TRBJ2-5, reads GAGVSQSPRYKVTKRGQDVTLRCDPISSHATLYWYQQALGQGPEFLTYFNYEAQPDKSGLPSDRFSAERPEGSISTLTIQRTEQRDSAMYRCASSLRTYEETQYFGPGTRLLVL.

The J gene is TRBJ1-6, the V gene TRBV4-1, with a tentative D call TRBD1 (6 bases). Germline assignment: CDR1 MGHRA and CDR2 YSYEKL. Trimming stripped 0 bases from V and 8 bases from J, with 14 bases between. The CDR3 is 16 residues long. CDR3 bases: TGCGCCAGCAGCCAAGATTGGGCCTCAGGGGATTCACCCCTCCACTTT. It translates to CASSQDWASGDSPLHF.